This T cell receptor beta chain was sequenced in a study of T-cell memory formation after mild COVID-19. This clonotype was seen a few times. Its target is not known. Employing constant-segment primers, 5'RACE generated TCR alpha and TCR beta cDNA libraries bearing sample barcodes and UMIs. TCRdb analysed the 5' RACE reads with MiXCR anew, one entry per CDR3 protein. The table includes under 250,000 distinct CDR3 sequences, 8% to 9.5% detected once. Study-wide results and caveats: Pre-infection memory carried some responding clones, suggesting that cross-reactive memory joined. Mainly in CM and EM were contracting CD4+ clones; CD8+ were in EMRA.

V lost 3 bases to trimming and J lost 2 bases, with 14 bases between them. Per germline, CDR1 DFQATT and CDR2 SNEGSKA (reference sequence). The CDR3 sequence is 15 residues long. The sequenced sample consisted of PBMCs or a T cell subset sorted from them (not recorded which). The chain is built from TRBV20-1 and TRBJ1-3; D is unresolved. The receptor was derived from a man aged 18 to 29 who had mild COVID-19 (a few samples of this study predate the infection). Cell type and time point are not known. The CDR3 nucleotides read TGCAGTGCTAGCGATATAGGGTCCGCTGGAAACACCATATATTTT. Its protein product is CSASDIGSAGNTIYF.